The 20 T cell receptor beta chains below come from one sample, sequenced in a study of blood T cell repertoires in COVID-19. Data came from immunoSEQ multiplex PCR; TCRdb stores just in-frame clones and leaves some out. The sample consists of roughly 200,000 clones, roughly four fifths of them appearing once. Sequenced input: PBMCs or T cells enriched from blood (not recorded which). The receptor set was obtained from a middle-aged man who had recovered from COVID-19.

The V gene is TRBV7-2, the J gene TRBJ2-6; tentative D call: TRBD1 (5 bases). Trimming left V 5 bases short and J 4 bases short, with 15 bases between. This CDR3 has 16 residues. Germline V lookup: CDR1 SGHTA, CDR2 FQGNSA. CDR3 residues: CASSAPMGPGANVLTF. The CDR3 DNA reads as TGTGCCAGCAGCGCCCCTATGGGGCCAGGGGCCAACGTCCTGACTTTC.

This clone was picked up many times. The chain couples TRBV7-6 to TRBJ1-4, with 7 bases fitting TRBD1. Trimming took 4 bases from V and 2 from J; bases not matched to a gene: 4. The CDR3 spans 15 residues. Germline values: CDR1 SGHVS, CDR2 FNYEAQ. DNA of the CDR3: TGTGCCAGCAGCTATTCAGGGGGGACTAATGAAAAACTGTTTTTT. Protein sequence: CASSYSGGTNEKLFF.

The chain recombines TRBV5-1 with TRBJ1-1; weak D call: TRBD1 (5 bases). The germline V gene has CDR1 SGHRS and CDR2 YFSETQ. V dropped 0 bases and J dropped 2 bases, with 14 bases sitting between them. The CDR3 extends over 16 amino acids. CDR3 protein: CASSLGGGIINTEAFF. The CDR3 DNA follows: TGCGCCAGCAGCTTGGGGGGCGGTATTATAAACACTGAAGCTTTCTTT.

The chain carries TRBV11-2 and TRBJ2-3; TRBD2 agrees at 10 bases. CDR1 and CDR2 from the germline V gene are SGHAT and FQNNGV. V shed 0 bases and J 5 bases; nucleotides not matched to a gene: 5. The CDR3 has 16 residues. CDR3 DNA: TGTGCCAGCAGCTTAGATCTCCTAGCGGGAGTAGATACGCAGTATTTT. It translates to CASSLDLLAGVDTQYF. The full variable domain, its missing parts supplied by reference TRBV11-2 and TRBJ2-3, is EAGVAQSPRYKIIEKRQSVAFWCNPISGHATLYWYQQILGQGPKLLIQFQNNGVVDDSQLPKDRFSAERLKGVDSTLKIQPAKLEDSAVYLCASSLDLLAGVDTQYFGPGTRLTVL.

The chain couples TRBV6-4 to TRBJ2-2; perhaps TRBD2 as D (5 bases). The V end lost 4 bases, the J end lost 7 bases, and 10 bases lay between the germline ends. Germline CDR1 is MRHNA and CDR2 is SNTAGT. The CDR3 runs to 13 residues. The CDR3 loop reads CASSAEGVGELFF. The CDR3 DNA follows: TGTGCCAGCAGTGCTGAGGGAGTCGGGGAGCTGTTTTTT.

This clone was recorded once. In DNA form, the CDR3 reads TGTGCCAGTAGTATATCTTCAGGGGGCCACTCTGGAAACACCATATATTTT. Translation: CASSISSGGHSGNTIYF. The chain joins TRBV19 to TRBJ1-3, with 8 bases lining up with TRBD1. Trimming took 2 bases from V and 0 from J; bases not matched to a gene: 6. Germline CDR1 LNHDA, CDR2 SQIVND (reference sequence). The CDR3 contains 17 residues.

Written as DNA, the CDR3 is TGTGCCAGCAGTTTGTCAGAAGGGGGCGTTGGAGCTTTCTTT. Amino acid sequence: CASSLSEGGVGAFF. The chain recombines TRBV28 with TRBJ1-1; 7 nucleotides line up with TRBD1. The trim removed 3 bases at V and 10 bases at J, leaving 11 bases unmatched. The germline V gene has CDR1 MDHEN and CDR2 SYDVKM. The CDR3 totals 14 residues.

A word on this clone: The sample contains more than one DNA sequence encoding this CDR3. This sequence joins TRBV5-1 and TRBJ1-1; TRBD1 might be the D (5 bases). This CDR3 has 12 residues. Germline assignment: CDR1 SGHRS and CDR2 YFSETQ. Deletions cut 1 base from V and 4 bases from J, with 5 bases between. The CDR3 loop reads CASSLRGTEAFF. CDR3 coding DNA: TGCGCCAGCAGCTTGAGGGGCACTGAAGCTTTCTTT.

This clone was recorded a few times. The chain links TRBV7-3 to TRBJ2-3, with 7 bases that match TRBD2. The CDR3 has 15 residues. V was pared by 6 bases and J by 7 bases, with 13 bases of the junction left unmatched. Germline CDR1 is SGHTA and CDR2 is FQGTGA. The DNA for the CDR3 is TGTGCCAGCAGAGCGACTAGCTCAGTCACTTATACGCAGTATTTT. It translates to CASRATSSVTYTQYF.

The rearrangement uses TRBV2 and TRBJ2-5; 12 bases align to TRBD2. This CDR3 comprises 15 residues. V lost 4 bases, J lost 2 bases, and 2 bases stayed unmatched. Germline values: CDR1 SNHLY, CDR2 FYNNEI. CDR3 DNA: TGTGCCAGCAGTGGAACTAGCGGGAGGCAAGAGACCCAGTACTTC. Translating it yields CASSGTSGRQETQYF.

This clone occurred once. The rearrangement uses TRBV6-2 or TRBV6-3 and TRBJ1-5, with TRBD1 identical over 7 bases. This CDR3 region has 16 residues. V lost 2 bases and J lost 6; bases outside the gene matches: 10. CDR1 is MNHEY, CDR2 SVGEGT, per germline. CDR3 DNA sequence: TGTGCCAGCAGTTACAGAGGCAGGGGGACCTCTCAGCCCCAGCATTTT. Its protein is CASSYRGRGTSQPQHF.

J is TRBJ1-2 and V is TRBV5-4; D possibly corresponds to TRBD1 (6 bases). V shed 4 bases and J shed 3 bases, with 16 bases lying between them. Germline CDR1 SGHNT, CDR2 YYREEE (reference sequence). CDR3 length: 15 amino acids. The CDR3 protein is CASSVWDTRDYGYTF. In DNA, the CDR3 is TGTGCCAGCAGCGTATGGGACACTCGGGACTATGGCTACACCTTC.

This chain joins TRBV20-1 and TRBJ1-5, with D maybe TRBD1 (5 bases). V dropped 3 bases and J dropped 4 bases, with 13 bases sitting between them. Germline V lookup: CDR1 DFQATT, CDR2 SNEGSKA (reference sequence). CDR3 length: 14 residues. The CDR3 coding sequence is TGCAGTGCTAGTAGGGGCAGGTTTAATCAGCCCCAGCATTTT. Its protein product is CSASRGRFNQPQHF.

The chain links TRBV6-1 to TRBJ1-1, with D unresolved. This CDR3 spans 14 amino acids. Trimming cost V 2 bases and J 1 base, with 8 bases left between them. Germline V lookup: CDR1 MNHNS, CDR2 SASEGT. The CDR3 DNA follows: TGTGCCAGCAGTGAATCTGAGCCGAACACTGAAGCTTTCTTT. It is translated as CASSESEPNTEAFF.

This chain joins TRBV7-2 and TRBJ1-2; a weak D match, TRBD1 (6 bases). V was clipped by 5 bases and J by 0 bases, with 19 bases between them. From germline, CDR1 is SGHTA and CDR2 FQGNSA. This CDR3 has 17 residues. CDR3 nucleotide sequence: TGTGCCAGCAGCCATGACCCCCAGGACAGCGCTAACTATGGCTACACCTTC. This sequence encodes CASSHDPQDSANYGYTF.

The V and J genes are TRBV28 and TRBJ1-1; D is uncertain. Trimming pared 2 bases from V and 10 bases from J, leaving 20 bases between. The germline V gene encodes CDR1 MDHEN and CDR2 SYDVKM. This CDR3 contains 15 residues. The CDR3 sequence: CASSLTRGWGNGAFF. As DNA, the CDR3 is TGTGCCAGCAGTTTAACCCGGGGATGGGGAAACGGAGCTTTCTTT.

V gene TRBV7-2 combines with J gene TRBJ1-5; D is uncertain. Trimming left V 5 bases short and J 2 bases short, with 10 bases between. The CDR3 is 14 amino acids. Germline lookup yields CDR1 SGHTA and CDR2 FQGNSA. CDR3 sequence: CASSPGPRNQPQHF. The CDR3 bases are TGTGCCAGCAGCCCTGGCCCTCGCAATCAGCCCCAGCATTTT.

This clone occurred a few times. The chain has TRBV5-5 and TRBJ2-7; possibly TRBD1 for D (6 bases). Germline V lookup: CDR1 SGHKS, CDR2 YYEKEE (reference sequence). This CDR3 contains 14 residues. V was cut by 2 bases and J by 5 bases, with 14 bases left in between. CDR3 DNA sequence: TGTGCCAGCAGCTTAGACTACAGGGCCAACGAGCAGTACGTC. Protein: CASSLDYRANEQYV.

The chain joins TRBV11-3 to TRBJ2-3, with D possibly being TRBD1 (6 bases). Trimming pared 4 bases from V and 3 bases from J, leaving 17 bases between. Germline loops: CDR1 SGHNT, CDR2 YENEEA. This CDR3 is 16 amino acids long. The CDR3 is CASSSSQGSGTDTQYF. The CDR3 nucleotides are TGTGCCAGCAGCTCCTCTCAGGGGAGTGGGACAGATACGCAGTATTTT.

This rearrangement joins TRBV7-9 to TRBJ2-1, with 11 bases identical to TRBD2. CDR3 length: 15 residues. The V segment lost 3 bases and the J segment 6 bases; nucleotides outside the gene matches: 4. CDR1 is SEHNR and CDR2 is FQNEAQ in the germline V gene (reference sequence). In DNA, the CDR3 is TGTGCCAGCAGCTTCCCGGGGACTAGCGGCAATGAGCAGTTCTTC. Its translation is CASSFPGTSGNEQFF. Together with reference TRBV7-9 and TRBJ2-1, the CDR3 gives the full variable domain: DTGVSQNPRHKITKRGQNVTFRCDPISEHNRLYWYRQTLGQGPEFLTYFQNEAQLEKSRLLSDRFSAERPKGSFSTLEIQRTEQGDSAMYLCASSFPGTSGNEQFFGPGTRLTVL.